The present T cell receptor beta chain was sequenced within a study of identical twins (dated by TCRdb to about 2016). Study-level background: To test whether fetal clonotypes persist, the study used deep sequencing on TCR alpha and beta repertoires from monozygotic twins, unrelated adults of various ages, and cord blood. Replicate twin experiments were performed at different times using different library preparation protocols to rule out contamination.

Overall study outcomes, separate from this receptor: Zero-insertion analyses could be partly confounded by invariant T cells such as MAIT and iNKT, although diverse VJ usage argued against such confounding for most clonotypes. The excess sharing between twins in beta out-of-frame sequences was weaker because fewer shared sequences reduced the signal-to-noise ratio. Compared with coincidental sharing between unrelated individuals, out-of-frame TCR alpha sequences shared between twins had an excess of sequences with low generation probability. Fewer insertions were carried by abundant cord blood beta clonotypes; a weaker similar trend was observed in young adult naive repertoires, while no such trend was observed in memory repertoires. Because the same donors could not be followed over many years, the conclusions relied on cross-sectional statistical analysis. Recombination models systematically underestimated out-of-frame TCR alpha sharing in monozygotic twins but agreed with sharing between unrelated individuals.

A remark on this clonotype: No cognate antigen has been identified for it. Base quality data are lacking; no much larger clone is found one base away.

Only healthy Caucasian donors were included. The germline V gene gives CDR1 as MGHRA and CDR2 as YSYEKL. The CDR3 spans 15 residues, from the cysteine through the phenylalanine. The retained sequence is limited to the CDR3, 45 bases, with the frame set at the first base. The method was 5' RACE. Sequencing was performed on an Illumina HiSeq 2000. Template switching introduced a universal primer binding site; the final cDNA contained a unique molecular identifier, enabling accurate counting of TCR cDNA molecules. Specific primers in the conserved constant-segment region were used to synthesize first-strand cDNA for TCR alpha and beta chains. To control for contamination, every cDNA library carried two barcodes: a SMART-Mk sample barcode plus Illumina barcodes. TruSeq adapter sequences and Illumina sample barcodes were added in two successive PCR steps. The TCR alpha and beta cDNA libraries were sequenced on the Illumina HiSeq platform using custom primers. The authors' analysis ran thus. MiGEC processed the raw reads to extract unique molecular identifiers, while MiXCR was used to determine the CDR3 positions. For each individual, recombination models were inferred using an EM algorithm with the repgenHMM and IGoR tools. The analysis of shared clonotypes was done with the tcR package in R, with sharing normalized by the product of cloneset sizes. To study raw recombination free of thymic and clonal selection effects, out-of-frame nonproductive sequences were analyzed. TCRdb passed the public sequencing reads through fastp at Q25 and MiXCR, retaining productive beta sequences. Records with the same CDR3 protein are collapsed into one entry carrying the most frequent genes and DNA. None of the V and J calls come from the authors' own analysis; TCRdb made them. The sample contains approximately 1.8 million distinct CDR3 sequences, about 30% of them found a single time. The ten largest make up around 0.25% of the sample.

The sequence came from a newborn girl in good health. This sequence uses TRBV4-1 and TRBJ2-1; the D gene assignment is ambiguous. With the DNA end fitting TRBJ2-7 better, the J assignment may be wrong. Sequenced material: cord blood. CDR3 sequence: CASSPPFPRYNEQYF. In nucleotides, the sequence is TGCGCCAGCAGCCCCCCGTTTCCGCGCTACAATGAGCAGTACTTC.